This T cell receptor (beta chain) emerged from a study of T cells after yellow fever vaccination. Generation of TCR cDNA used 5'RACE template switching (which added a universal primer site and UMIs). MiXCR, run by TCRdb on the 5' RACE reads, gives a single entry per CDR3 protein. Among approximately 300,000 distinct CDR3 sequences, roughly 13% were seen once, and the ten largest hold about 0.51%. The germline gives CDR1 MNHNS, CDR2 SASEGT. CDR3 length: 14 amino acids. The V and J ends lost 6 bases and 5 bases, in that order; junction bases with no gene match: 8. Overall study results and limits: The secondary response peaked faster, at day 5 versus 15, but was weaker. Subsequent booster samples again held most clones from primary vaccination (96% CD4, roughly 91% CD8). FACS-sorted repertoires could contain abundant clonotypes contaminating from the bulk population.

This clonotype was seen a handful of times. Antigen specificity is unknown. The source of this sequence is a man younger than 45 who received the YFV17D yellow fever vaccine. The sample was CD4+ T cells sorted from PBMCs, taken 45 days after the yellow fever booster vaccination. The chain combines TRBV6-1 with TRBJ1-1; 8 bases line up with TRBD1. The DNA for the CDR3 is TGTGCCAGCAGCTCCGACAGGGGTTGGACTGAAGCTTTCTTT. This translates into CASSSDRGWTEAFF.